The present TCR beta chain was sequenced within a study of cytomegalovirus exposure and HLA in healthy donors. Study results and caveats: Sequence variants that were highly shared formed a cluster that was likely a sequencing artifact. Specificity of three CMV-associated chains for CMV antigens was verified in vitro. In a later analysis, a genetic analysis reported fewer productive-TCR N-insertions in an Asian-associated ancestry cluster than the cohort average.

A remark on this clone: Its antigen is as yet unknown.

The ends were cut back, 5 bases at V and 1 base at J, with 8 bases in the middle. The CDR3 is 13 amino acids. Germline lookup yields CDR1 SGHTA and CDR2 FQGTGA. Vbeta (60) and Jbeta (13) primers were used in the PCR. The method was immunoSEQ multiplex PCR; TCRdb's version includes in-frame clones alone and lacks a portion of them. The sample has around 170,000 clones, around 75% seen once. The V gene is TRBV7-3, the J gene TRBJ2-5; D is perhaps TRBD2 (5 bases). Input material: PBMCs. The clonotype originates from a man aged 40-55 years in good health and CMV-seropositive. This CDR3 is CASSPAGQETQYF. CDR3 DNA sequence: TGTGCCAGCAGCCCGGCGGGCCAAGAGACCCAGTACTTC.